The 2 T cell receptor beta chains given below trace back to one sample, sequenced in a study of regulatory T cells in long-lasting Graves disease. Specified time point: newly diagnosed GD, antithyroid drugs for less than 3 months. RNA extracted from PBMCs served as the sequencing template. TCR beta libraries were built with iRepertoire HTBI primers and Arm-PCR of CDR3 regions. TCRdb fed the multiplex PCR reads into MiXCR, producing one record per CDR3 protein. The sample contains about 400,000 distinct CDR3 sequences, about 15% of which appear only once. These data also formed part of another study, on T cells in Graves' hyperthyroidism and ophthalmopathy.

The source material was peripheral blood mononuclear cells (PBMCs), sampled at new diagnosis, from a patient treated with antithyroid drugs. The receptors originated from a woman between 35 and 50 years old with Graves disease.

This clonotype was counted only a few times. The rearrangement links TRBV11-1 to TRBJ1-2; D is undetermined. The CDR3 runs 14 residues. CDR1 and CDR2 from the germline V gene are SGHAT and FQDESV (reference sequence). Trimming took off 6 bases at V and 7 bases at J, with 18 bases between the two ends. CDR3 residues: CASSPATRSSGYTF. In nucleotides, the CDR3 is TGTGCCAGCAGTCCCGCCACTCGGTCAAGTGGCTACACCTTC.

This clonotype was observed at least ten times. The CDR3 nucleotides are TGTGCCAGCAGTTTGGGCCCGGGACAGGGGGCTATGGGAGAGACCCAGTACTTC. This translates into CASSLGPGQGAMGETQYF. The V gene is TRBV28, the J gene TRBJ2-5, with 12 bases aligning to TRBD1. The CDR3 spans 18 residues. CDR1 is MDHEN and CDR2 is SYDVKM in the germline V gene. V trimming: 3 bases; J trimming: 4 bases; junction bases outside the gene matches: 12.